What follows are 6 T cell receptor beta chains derived from one specimen sequenced in a study of breast tumors, draining lymph nodes, adjacent tissues (dated by TCRdb to about 2016). The library was built by means of multiplex PCR. The sequencer listed for this sample is Illumina HiSeq 2000. TCRdb redid the processing of the public reads, applying fastp at Q25 and MiXCR, and retained in-frame beta chains. Every CDR3 protein is listed once, alongside the most common genes and DNA of its rows. The table for this sample lists about 16,000 distinct CDR3 sequences; approximately 42% of them were counted only once. 10% to 15% of the sample belongs to the ten largest clones. The sample comprised tumor-adjacent breast tissue. Receptor source: a female donor with breast cancer. Some clones in this sample may be carry-over from other donors' samples.

The chain joins TRBV29-1 to TRBJ2-1; 8 bases match TRBD1. The J segment lost 6 bases and the V segment lost 3 bases, leaving 1 base of the junction unmatched. Germline-derived CDR1 and CDR2 are SQVTM and ANQGSEA. CDR3 length equals 12 residues. CDR3 coding DNA: TGCAGCGTTGAGGACAGGGTCAATGAGCAGTTCTTC. It codes for CSVEDRVNEQFF.

Concerning this clonotype itself: One base away lies a much larger clone, so this may be a sequencing read error. This rearrangement joins TRBV29-1 to TRBJ1-5; D might be TRBD1 (5 bases). The CDR3 covers 13 residues. Germline V gives CDR1 SQVTM, CDR2 ANQGSEA. CDR3 sequence: CSVGQFSSQPQHF. For the CDR3, the DNA is TGCAGCGTTGGACAGTTTAGCAGTCAGCCCCAGCATTTT.

The V and J genes are TRBV3-1 and TRBJ2-3, with 8 bases aligning to TRBD2. The CDR3 covers 15 residues. V shed 1 base, J shed 1 base, and the junction held 1 base outside the gene matches. In germline, CDR1 is LGHDT, CDR2 YNNKEL (reference sequence). CDR3 DNA: TGTGCCAGCAGCCAAGGTAGCGGGGGCACAGATACGCAGTATTTT. It yields the protein CASSQGSGGTDTQYF.

This clonotype was detected ten times or more. The chain recombines TRBV5-1 with TRBJ2-2, with D perhaps matching TRBD1 (5 bases). V lost 0 bases, J lost 6 bases, and 12 bases lay in between. This CDR3 has 15 amino acids. The germline V gene encodes CDR1 SGHRS and CDR2 YFSETQ. CDR3 bases: TGCGCCAGCAGCTTGGGTGGGGAAGGGGCCGGGGAGCTGTTTTTT. This sequence encodes CASSLGGEGAGELFF.

This clonotype was detected only once. This chain joins TRBV9 and TRBJ1-2; 10 nucleotides align to TRBD1. The CDR3 has 14 amino acids. Germline loops: CDR1 SGDLS, CDR2 YYNGEE. V was pared by 0 bases and J by 7 bases, with 3 bases of the junction left unmatched. The CDR3 protein is CASSVDDRGLGYTF. DNA for the CDR3: TGTGCCAGCAGCGTAGATGACAGGGGGCTTGGCTACACCTTC.

This clonotype was detected ten times or more. The chain carries TRBV6-5 and TRBJ1-5, with D perhaps TRBD1 (5 bases). V was pared by 6 bases and J by 7 bases, with 16 bases between. This CDR3 has 14 amino acids. Germline V gene data show CDR1 as MNHEY and CDR2 as SVGAGI. The CDR3 region has the DNA TGTGCCAGCAGACCGAACCAGGGAGGCCAGCCCCAGCATTTT. Protein sequence: CASRPNQGGQPQHF.